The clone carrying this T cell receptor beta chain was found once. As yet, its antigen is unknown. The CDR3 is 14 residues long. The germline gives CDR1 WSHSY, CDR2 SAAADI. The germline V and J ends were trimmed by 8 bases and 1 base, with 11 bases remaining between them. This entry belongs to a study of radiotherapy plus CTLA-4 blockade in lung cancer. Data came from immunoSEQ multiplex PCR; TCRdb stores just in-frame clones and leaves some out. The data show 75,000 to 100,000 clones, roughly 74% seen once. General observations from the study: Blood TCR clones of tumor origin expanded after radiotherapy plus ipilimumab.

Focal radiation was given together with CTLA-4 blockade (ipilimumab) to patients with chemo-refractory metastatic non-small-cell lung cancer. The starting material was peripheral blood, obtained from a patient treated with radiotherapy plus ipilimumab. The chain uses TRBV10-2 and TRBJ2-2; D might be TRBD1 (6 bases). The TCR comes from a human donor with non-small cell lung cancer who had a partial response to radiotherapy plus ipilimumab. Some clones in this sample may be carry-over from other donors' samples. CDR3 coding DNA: TGCGCCAGCCTCCGGACAGAGAACACCGGGGAGCTGTTTTTT. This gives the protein CASLRTENTGELFF.